Listed here is a single T cell receptor beta chain. The antigen remains undetermined. J lost 2 bases, V lost 3 bases, and 8 bases had no gene match. The germline CDR1 and CDR2 sequences are DFQATT and SNEGSKA (reference sequence). This CDR3 is 16 amino acids long. This specimen belongs to a study of T cells in Graves' hyperthyroidism and ophthalmopathy. Overall study results and limits: Blood samples included most of the expanded thyroid clonotypes exceeding 0.001. Ophthalmopathy and stable hyperthyroidism were told apart by a 13 V-J model.

There were TCR beta CDR3 regions amplified from RNA transcripts. The primer set for the first-round RT-PCR of the TCR CDR3 was HTBI. TCRdb passed the multiplex PCR reads through MiXCR, listing each CDR3 protein once. This sample has over 650,000 distinct CDR3 sequences, with 16% found just once. Material: blood. The rearrangement joins TRBV20-1 to TRBJ1-5, with 9 bases that match TRBD1. The clonotype originates from a man between 18 and 29 years old with Graves' hyperthyroidism. CDR3 DNA sequence: TGCAGTGCTAGGGGCGGGACAGGGATGGGCAATCAGCCCCAGCATTTT. It codes for CSARGGTGMGNQPQHF.